The source of this T cell receptor (beta chain) is a study (dated by TCRdb to about 2016). Library creation used RT-PCR. Instrument used: Illumina MiSeq. TCRdb ran its own pipeline on the public reads, namely fastp trimming at Q25 and MiXCR clone calling, and kept in-frame beta chains. Every distinct CDR3 protein forms one entry, paired with its most common genes and DNA. In this sample the table shows more than 550,000 distinct CDR3 sequences, 14% of which occur a single time. The ten largest account for roughly 3.9% of the sample. The CDR3 sequence holds 16 residues, the cysteine and phenylalanine included. Only the CDR3 DNA stays, 48 bases, in frame from base 1. Compared with germline, V lacks 4 bases and J lacks 7 bases; bases without a gene match: 11. Looking up the germline V gene yields CDR1 KGHDR and CDR2 SFDVKD. Many counts were recorded for this clonotype. What antigen it recognizes has not been identified. The sample holds no much larger clone one base away, and base qualities are not on file.

This clonotype originated in a female donor in good health, serving as a healthy control. The receptor chain draws on TRBV24-1 and TRBJ2-1, with TRBD2 matching 8 junction bases. What was sequenced was memory CD4+ T cells from blood. In nucleotide form, the sequence is TGTGCCACCAGTGAAACGGGAGCGGGAGCGGGGAATGAGCAGTTCTTC. The translation is CATSETGAGAGNEQFF.